Presented here are 10 T cell receptor beta chains from one specimen sequenced in a study of shared clonotypes between healthy human individuals. Sequencing used immunoSEQ multiplex PCR; TCRdb keeps in-frame clones, though not all of them. The repertoire holds hundreds of thousands of clones, with 96% as singletons. Sequenced sample: naive CD4+ T cells sorted from blood. Subset specified: CD45RA+ positively selected. Every receptor here comes from a woman in her twenties or thirties in good health.

The chain combines TRBV5-1 with TRBJ1-3; D possibly corresponds to TRBD1 (6 bases). CDR3 size: 15 residues. CDR1 and CDR2 (germline): SGHRS, YFSETQ. The V and J ends lost 4 bases and 0 bases respectively, with 11 bases between them. CDR3 nucleotide sequence: TGCGCCAGCAGCCTGGGACACCGCTCTGGAAACACCATATATTTT. This encodes CASSLGHRSGNTIYF.

This chain links TRBV7-9 with TRBJ1-1; the D is unclear. The CDR3 totals 14 residues. V was shortened by 1 base and J by 3 bases, with 9 bases between the two germline ends. CDR1 and CDR2 (germline): SEHNR, FQNEAQ (reference sequence). CDR3 loop: CASSLVFEHTEAFF. The CDR3 DNA sequence: TGTGCCAGCAGCTTAGTTTTCGAGCACACTGAAGCTTTCTTT.

The CDR3 DNA reads as TGCGCCAGCTCACCGACTAGCGGGATGAACACCGGGGAGCTGTTTTTT. Protein sequence: CASSPTSGMNTGELFF. This chain uses TRBV5-1 with TRBJ2-2; TRBD2 matches 11 bases. The CDR3 is 16 residues long. CDR1 and CDR2 from the germline V gene are SGHRS and YFSETQ. The trim removed 7 bases at V and 1 base at J, leaving 6 bases unmatched.

In this sample, this clone turned up once. The chain is built from TRBV5-6 and TRBJ2-3; D is ambiguous. The CDR3 runs 16 residues. Deletions cut 3 bases from V and 0 bases from J, with 14 bases between. Germline V CDR1 and CDR2: SGHDT, YYEEEE. In DNA form, the CDR3 reads TGTGCCAGCAGCTCTTTTTGGAGTGGGAGCACAGATACGCAGTATTTT. This encodes CASSSFWSGSTDTQYF.

Here the CDR3 reads CASSLLGDPSTDTQYF. The CDR3 nucleotides are TGTGCCAGCAGCTTATTGGGAGACCCGAGCACAGATACGCAGTATTTT. The gene calls are TRBV13 and TRBJ2-3, with a tentative D call TRBD2 (5 bases). The V end lost 2 bases, the J end lost 0 bases, and 12 bases lay between the germline ends. The CDR3 is 16 amino acids. Germline V gene sequence: CDR1 PRHDT, CDR2 FYEKMQ (reference sequence).

V and J are TRBV7-9 and TRBJ1-2; 7 bases are a match to TRBD1. Germline CDR1 SEHNR, CDR2 FQNEAQ (reference sequence). The CDR3 covers 15 residues. The junction had 4 bases not matched to a gene; V was cut back by 1 base and J by 2 bases. This CDR3 reads CASSLGQGKNYGYTF. DNA of the CDR3: TGTGCCAGCAGCTTAGGACAGGGAAAGAACTATGGCTACACCTTC.

The chain couples TRBV4-1 to TRBJ2-1, with TRBD1 matching over 10 bases. The germline V gene encodes CDR1 MGHRA and CDR2 YSYEKL. CDR3 length: 16 residues. V lost 3 bases and J lost 6; bases outside the gene matches: 8. CDR3 DNA: TGCGCCAGCAGCCAGACGGGACAGGGGAAGGTCAATGAGCAGTTCTTC. It encodes CASSQTGQGKVNEQFF.

The genes are TRBV7-9 and TRBJ2-5; D uncertain. From germline, CDR1 is SEHNR and CDR2 FQNEAQ (reference sequence). Trimming shortened V by 4 bases and J by 4 bases, and 7 bases separated the two germline ends. The CDR3 contains 12 residues. CDR3 nucleotide sequence: TGTGCCAGCAGCTCGGACGGAGAGACCCAGTACTTC. It codes for CASSSDGETQYF.

Details on this clone: At one end, the junction sequence differs from germline, possibly due to a read error. This chain uses TRBV19 with TRBJ2-7; D possibly matches TRBD1 or TRBD2 (5 bases each). This CDR3 has 14 residues. CDR1 is LNHDA, CDR2 SQIVND, per germline (reference sequence). The CDR3 nucleotides read TGTGCCAGTAGTGTAGAGGGACGCACCTACGAGCAGTACTTC. Translation: CASSVEGRTYEQYF.

The chain joins TRBV2 to TRBJ2-5, with 10 nucleotides matching TRBD2. The DNA end is a closer match to TRBJ2-7, so the J assignment may be wrong. CDR1 is SNHLY, CDR2 FYNNEI, per germline. The CDR3 is made up of 15 amino acids. DNA for the CDR3: TGTGCCAGCAGTGCGAGGCTAGCGGGAGTTTACGAGCAGTACTTC. This codes for CASSARLAGVYEQYF.